Included here is one T cell receptor (beta chain) sequence, with context. A single record per CDR3 protein comes from TCRdb applying MiXCR to the 5' RACE reads. The table has about 64,000 distinct CDR3 sequences, roughly 19% seen once; the top ten hold over 1.1%. This specimen belongs to a study of HIV-infected patients and healthy controls. This CDR3 is 15 amino acids long. Germline CDR1 reads DFQATT; CDR2 reads SNEGSKA (reference sequence). With V trimmed by 5 bases and J by 0 bases, 5 bases remained unmatched. The receptor was derived from a human donor in good health. Sequencing used CD4+ T cells from blood. The V call is TRBV20-1, the J call TRBJ2-3, with 10 bases aligning to TRBD2. The CDR3 region has the DNA TGCAGTGCTCCTAAGACTAGCGGGAGCACAGATACGCAGTATTTT. Amino acid sequence: CSAPKTSGSTDTQYF.